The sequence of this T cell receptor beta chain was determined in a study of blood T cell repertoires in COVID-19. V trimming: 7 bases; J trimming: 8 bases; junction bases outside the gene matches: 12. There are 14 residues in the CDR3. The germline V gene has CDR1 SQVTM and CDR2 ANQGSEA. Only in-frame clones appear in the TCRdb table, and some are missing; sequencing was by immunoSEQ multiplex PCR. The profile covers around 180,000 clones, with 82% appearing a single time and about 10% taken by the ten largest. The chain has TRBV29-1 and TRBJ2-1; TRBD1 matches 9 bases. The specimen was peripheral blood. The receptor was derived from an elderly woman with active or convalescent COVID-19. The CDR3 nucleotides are TGCAGCGCAAACCCGGGACAGGGAGGCGATGAGCAGTTCTTC. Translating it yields CSANPGQGGDEQFF.